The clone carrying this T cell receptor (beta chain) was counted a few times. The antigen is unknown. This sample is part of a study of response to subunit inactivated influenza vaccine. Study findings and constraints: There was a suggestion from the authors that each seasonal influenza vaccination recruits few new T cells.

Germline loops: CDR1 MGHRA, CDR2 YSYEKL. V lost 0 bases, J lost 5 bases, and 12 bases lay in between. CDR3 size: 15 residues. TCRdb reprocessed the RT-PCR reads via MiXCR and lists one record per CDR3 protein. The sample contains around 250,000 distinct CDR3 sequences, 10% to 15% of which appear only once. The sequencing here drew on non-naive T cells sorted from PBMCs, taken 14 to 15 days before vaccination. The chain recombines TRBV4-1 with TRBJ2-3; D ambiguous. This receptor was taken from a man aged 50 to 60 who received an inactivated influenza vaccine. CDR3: CASSQDDTVGDTQYF. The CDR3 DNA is TGCGCCAGCAGCCAAGATGATACAGTTGGAGATACGCAGTATTTT.